The 9 T cell receptor beta chains presented below share a single source sample, sequenced in a study of control samples from healthy donors and cancer patients. The repertoire was sequenced with immunoSEQ multiplex PCR; TCRdb's copy has only in-frame clones and lacks some. Of about 130,000 clones in the sample, roughly 92% are singletons; the top ten hold 4.5% to 7%. Sequencing was performed on blood. These receptors originate from a man between 18 and 29 years old in good health.

This chain uses TRBV7-2 with TRBJ2-7; 7 nucleotides agree with TRBD2. The CDR3 spans 13 residues. V was pared by 5 bases and J by 8 bases, with 9 bases of the junction left unmatched. Germline values: CDR1 SGHTA, CDR2 FQGNSA. The CDR3 DNA is TGTGCCAGCAGCGCCAGCGGGAACGTGAAGCAGTACTTC. Protein: CASSASGNVKQYF.

The CDR3 nucleotides read TGTGCCAGCAGCTTGGCCGGAGTTGGGGCAGCAGATACGCAGTATTTT. Translating gives CASSLAGVGAADTQYF. V usage is TRBV5-4 and J usage is TRBJ2-3; D perhaps matches TRBD1 (5 bases). V was shortened by 0 bases and J by 4 bases, with 15 bases between the two germline ends. This CDR3 has 16 residues. Per germline, CDR1 SGHNT and CDR2 YYREEE (reference sequence).

The gene calls are TRBV24-1 and TRBJ2-1; 7 nucleotides agree with TRBD1. The V gene's germline CDR1 is KGHDR and CDR2 SFDVKD. With 6 bases clipped from V and 1 base from J, the junction kept 5 bases outside the gene matches. The CDR3 sequence is 15 residues long. The CDR3, as DNA: TGTGCCACCAGTTCGACAGGGTCTTCCTACAATGAGCAGTTCTTC. The encoded protein is CATSSTGSSYNEQFF.

The V gene is TRBV2, the J gene TRBJ1-3, with D hard to call. CDR3 length: 16 residues. V was trimmed by 1 base and J by 3 bases, leaving 13 bases between them. The germline V gene has CDR1 SNHLY and CDR2 FYNNEI. The CDR3 bases are TGTGCCAGCAGTGAAGGGGTTGGGGTCTTTGGAAACACCATATATTTT. Translated, it gives CASSEGVGVFGNTIYF.

CDR3 sequence reads: CASTTVDGNTEAFF. CDR3 DNA sequence: TGTGCCAGCACCACCGTGGACGGCAACACTGAAGCTTTCTTT. V is TRBV7-9 and J is TRBJ1-1, with unresolved D. CDR3 length: 14 amino acids. Germline V gives CDR1 SEHNR, CDR2 FQNEAQ (reference sequence). Trimming removed 7 bases at V and 2 bases at J, with 14 bases between.

This chain uses TRBV29-1 with TRBJ2-2; D possibly matches TRBD1 or TRBD2 (5 bases each). Germline lookup yields CDR1 SQVTM and CDR2 ANQGSEA. The CDR3 consists of 14 residues. Trimming pared 6 bases from V and 4 bases from J, leaving 15 bases between. The CDR3, as DNA: TGCAGCGTGGCACTCTCAGGGACCACCGGGGAGCTGTTTTTT. Its protein is CSVALSGTTGELFF.

V is TRBV14 and J is TRBJ1-5, with a tentative D call TRBD1 (6 bases). V was pared by 4 bases and J by 9 bases, with 19 bases between. CDR1 and CDR2 (germline): SGHDN, FVKESK. CDR3 length equals 15 residues. DNA of the CDR3: TGTGCCAGCAGCCTCCAGCGACAGGCGCTGGGGCCCCAGCATTTT. Translated, it gives CASSLQRQALGPQHF. The full variable domain, rest sourced from reference TRBV14 and TRBJ1-5, is EAGVTQFPSHSVIEKGQTVTLRCDPISGHDNLYWYRRVMGKEIKFLLHFVKESKQDESGMPNNRFLAERTGGTYSTLKVQPAELEDSGVYFCASSLQRQALGPQHFGDGTRLSIL.

The chain joins TRBV6-4 to TRBJ2-3; a possible D gene is TRBD1 (6 bases). Germline lookup yields CDR1 MRHNA and CDR2 SNTAGT. This CDR3 is built from 14 residues. Trimming removed 0 bases from V and 6 bases from J, with 10 bases in between. The CDR3 sequence: CASSDSRGSDTQYF. The CDR3 bases are TGTGCCAGCAGTGACTCGAGGGGGTCGGATACGCAGTATTTT.

The V call is TRBV10-1, the J call TRBJ2-7; TRBD1 aligns across 7 bases. From germline, CDR1 is WNHNN and CDR2 SYGVQD (reference sequence). V gave up 4 bases and J gave up 8 bases; unmatched junction bases: 8. This CDR3 region has 13 residues. Written as DNA, the CDR3 is TGCGCCAGCAGTGCTAACGACAGGGAAAAGCAGTACTTC. Protein product: CASSANDREKQYF.